These 15 T cell receptor beta chains share one sample of origin, sequenced in a study of graft-versus-host responses after intestinal transplantation. Graft specimens yielded both intraepithelial and lamina propria lymphocytes. Clones were read by immunoSEQ multiplex PCR, and TCRdb kept only the in-frame ones, dropping some. The table includes approximately 8,800 clones, approximately 74% detected once. The specimen was ileum tissue, collected nearly 500 days after intestinal transplant. Source of these receptors: a human patient who received an intestinal transplant, so some T cells may come from the graft donor.

The rearrangement links TRBV13 to TRBJ2-7, with 12 nucleotides matching TRBD2. The CDR3 is made up of 15 amino acids. Trimming cost V 0 bases and J 5 bases; bases outside gene matches: 2. Germline V gene sequence: CDR1 PRHDT, CDR2 FYEKMQ (reference sequence). The CDR3 reads CASSLGLAGGDEQYF. The CDR3 nucleotides are TGTGCCAGCAGCTTAGGACTAGCGGGAGGAGACGAGCAGTACTTC.

V usage is TRBV5-3 and J usage is TRBJ2-3; the match to TRBD2 covers 7 bases. TRBV5-3 counts as an open reading frame of uncertain function. Trimming cost V 0 bases and J 7 bases; bases outside gene matches: 8. The CDR3 covers 15 residues. This CDR3 is CARSLGGSSSHTQYF. CDR3 sequence (DNA): TGTGCCAGAAGCTTGGGCGGGAGTAGTTCGCATACGCAGTATTTT.

The chain links TRBV10-2 to TRBJ2-1, with D unresolved. Germline CDR1 is WSHSY and CDR2 is SAAADI. The CDR3 runs to 17 residues. V was cut by 5 bases and J by 1 base, with 18 bases left in between. The CDR3 loop reads CASSKGRVDSSYNEQFF. CDR3 in DNA: TGCGCCAGCAGTAAAGGACGGGTCGATAGTTCCTACAATGAGCAGTTCTTC.

The CDR3 here is CASSKTSNQPQHF. CDR3 nucleotide sequence: TGTGCCAGCAGTAAGACTAGCAATCAGCCCCAGCATTTT. V usage is TRBV6-1 and J usage is TRBJ1-5, with D hard to call. CDR3 length: 13 residues. Trimming took off 5 bases at V and 0 bases at J, with 5 bases between the two ends. The germline CDR1 and CDR2 sequences are MNHNS and SASEGT.

The sample holds a few counts of this clone. The V and J genes are TRBV7-9 and TRBJ2-3, with 8 positions matching TRBD2. Germline V gene lookup returns CDR1 SEHNR and CDR2 FQNEAQ (reference sequence). This CDR3 comprises 17 residues. V dropped 4 bases and J dropped 3; count of bases not matched to a gene: 12. CDR3 nucleotide sequence: TGTGCCAGCAGCTCCTCGCGCAGCGGGAGTTGGACAGATACGCAGTATTTT. Protein: CASSSSRSGSWTDTQYF.

The CDR3 region is CASSQAPGQGAYEQYF. Written as DNA, the CDR3 is TGTGCCAGCAGCCAAGCCCCGGGACAGGGGGCCTACGAGCAGTACTTC. This chain connects TRBV11-2 to TRBJ2-7; 11 bases fit TRBD1. Losses at the gene ends were 5 bases for V and 2 bases for J; bases not matched to a gene: 8. The CDR3 is made up of 16 amino acids. Germline V gene lookup returns CDR1 SGHAT and CDR2 FQNNGV.

As regards this clone: One end of the junction varies from germline; a read error may be responsible. This chain connects TRBV7-7 to TRBJ2-1; no clear D. CDR1 SSHAT and CDR2 FNYEAQ come from the germline V gene (reference sequence). The CDR3 sequence is 14 residues long. This chain's CDR3 is CASSSVNTGDEQFF. Written as DNA, the CDR3 is TGTGCTAGCAGCTCGGTCAACACTGGGGATGAGCAGTTCTTC.

In nucleotides, the CDR3 is TGTGCCTGGAGTCGGGGACTAGCGGGAGGGCGAGAGACCCAGTACTTC. Translated: CAWSRGLAGGRETQYF. The V call is TRBV30, the J call TRBJ2-5, with 16 bases identical to TRBD2. Per the germline V gene, CDR1 is GTSNPN and CDR2 is SVGIG (reference sequence). CDR3 length: 16 residues. Trimming cost V 2 bases and J 4 bases; bases outside gene matches: 4.

CDR3: CASSPLSGANVLTF. In DNA, the CDR3 is TGTGCCAGCAGCCCCCTATCTGGGGCCAACGTCCTGACTTTC. This chain links TRBV6-4 with TRBJ2-6; D remains unclear. This CDR3 has 14 amino acids. The germline gives CDR1 MRHNA, CDR2 SNTAGT. The V end lost 6 bases, the J end lost 1 base, and 7 bases lay between the germline ends.

The CDR3 is CASSPGLEYEQYF. The CDR3 bases are TGTGCCAGCAGCCCGGGGTTAGAGTACGAGCAGTACTTC. The chain recombines TRBV11-3 with TRBJ2-7; tentative D call: TRBD2 (5 bases). The germline V gene encodes CDR1 SGHNT and CDR2 YENEEA. CDR3 length: 13 amino acids. V shed 5 bases and J shed 4 bases, with 12 bases lying between them.

V and J are TRBV19 and TRBJ2-5; 7 bases agree with TRBD2. Germline CDR1 and CDR2: LNHDA and SQIVND (reference sequence). V lost 8 bases to trimming and J lost 5 bases; unmatched junction nucleotides: 11. The CDR3 has 14 residues. The CDR3 sequence is CASGEGGGRETQYF. CDR3 nucleotide sequence: TGTGCCAGTGGAGAAGGCGGGGGTCGCGAGACCCAGTACTTC.

The chain employs TRBV5-1 and TRBJ1-1, with D unclear. CDR3 length: 15 residues. Trimming cost V 5 bases and J 2 bases, with 16 bases left between them. The germline gives CDR1 SGHRS, CDR2 YFSETQ. The CDR3 sequence: CASRTQGVSNTEAFF. The CDR3 DNA reads TGCGCCAGCAGAACTCAAGGAGTCTCAAACACTGAAGCTTTCTTT. The full variable domain, completed using reference TRBV5-1 and TRBJ1-1, is KAGVTQTPRYLIKTRGQQVTLSCSPISGHRSVSWYQQTPGQGLQFLFEYFSETQRNKGNFPGRFSGRQFSNSRSEMNVSTLELGDSALYLCASRTQGVSNTEAFFGQGTRLTVV.

For this clone: Sequence at one end of the junction differs from germline and may be a read error. Other DNA variants within this sample encode the same CDR3. The chain uses TRBV19 and TRBJ2-7; 7 bases are shared with TRBD1. Germline CDR1 is LNHDA and CDR2 is SQIVND (reference sequence). The CDR3 is 13 residues long. CDR3: CASSKDRTYEQYF. The CDR3 DNA reads TGTGCCAGTAGTAAGGACAGGACCTACGAACAGTACTTC. The variable domain in full, with the rest retrieved from reference TRBV19 and TRBJ2-7, is DGGITQSPKYLFRKEGQNVTLSCEQNLNHDAMYWYRQDPGQGLRLIYYSQIVNDFQKGDIAEGYSVSREKKESFPLTVTSAQKNPTAFYLCASSKDRTYEQYFGPGTRLTVT.

The chain recombines TRBV5-1 with TRBJ2-7; 11 nucleotides line up with TRBD1. CDR1 is SGHRS, CDR2 YFSETQ, per germline. The V and J ends lost 0 bases and 5 bases, in that order; junction bases with no gene match: 1. There are 14 residues in the CDR3. The CDR3 DNA sequence: TGCGCCAGCAGCTTGGGGACAGGGGGCAACGAGCAGTACTTC. The encoded protein is CASSLGTGGNEQYF.

V gene TRBV2 combines with J gene TRBJ1-2; D is uncertain. The V and J ends lost 6 bases and 7 bases respectively, with 15 bases between them. Germline loops: CDR1 SNHLY, CDR2 FYNNEI. CDR3 length equals 13 residues. The DNA of the CDR3 is TGTGCCAGCAGAGAGACGGTCTTTTTTGGCTACACCTTC. Translated, it gives CASRETVFFGYTF.